This T cell receptor (beta chain) was identified in a study of T-cell memory formation after mild COVID-19 (dated by TCRdb to the early 2020s). Describing the broader study: Most TCR sequence clusters were specific to one of the two donors. The cohort comprised two young, previously healthy adult volunteers, one female and one male. In a couple of donors, T-cell clones that expanded and contracted after mild COVID-19 were followed by sequencing TCRalpha and TCRbeta repertoires longitudinally. What the work shows at the level of the full study, not this receptor alone: Contracting CD4+ clones turned up mainly in the CM and EM memory subsets, whereas EMRA was where CD8+ clones were enriched. Only a couple of mild cases were covered in the study, and larger cohorts including severe cases with pre-infection samples were considered necessary. Clones contracting from day 15 to 85 had balanced CD4/CD8 phenotypes, while a second wave expanding from day 15 to 37 was biased towards CD4+. SARS-CoV-2 specificity was not confirmed for the second-wave clones peaking on day 37. Some responding clones were detected in pre-infection memory, suggesting pre-existing cross-reactive memory T cells joined the SARS-CoV-2 response.

PBMCs were isolated by Ficoll-Paque density gradient centrifugation. TCRdb records Illumina NovaSeq 6000 as the sequencer. TCRalpha and TCRbeta cDNA libraries were constructed by 5'RACE with constant-segment primers, with sample barcodes and unique molecular identifiers being introduced. RNA was extracted from every sample with Trizol reagent. Amplification of the libraries took two PCR steps, and the second step added a second sample barcode plus Illumina TruSeq adapters. The libraries were sequenced on an Illumina NovaSeq using 2 x 150 bp paired-end reads. Concerning the study's data processing: With migec v1.2.7, reads were demultiplexed and then collapsed into UMI-guided consensus sequences. With mixcr v2.1.11, UMI consensuses were aligned to TRA and TRB V and J templates and assembled into clonotypes. Expanded or contracted clonotypes were those called significant by both edgeR and NoisET, with noise models trained on biological replicates. For edgeR calls, the thresholds were a false discovery rate-adjusted p below 0.01 and a log2 fold-change of 1. As an exploratory analysis of dynamics, max-normalized trajectories of the 1000 most abundant clonotypes were examined by PCA with hierarchical clustering. The CD4 or CD8 phenotype of responding clones was assigned using the separately sequenced CD4+ and CD8+ repertoires. In TCRdb, the public reads were trimmed at Q25 with fastp and aligned with MiXCR, with productive beta chains retained. Each CDR3 protein appears once, grouped with its most common genes and DNA. These V and J calls are TCRdb output, not the study's own analysis. Recorded for this sample are roughly 350,000 distinct CDR3 sequences; about 13% of them occurred a single time. Jointly, the top ten make up 22% of the sample.

The sample holds a few counts of this clonotype. The antigen it binds to is not known. No base qualities exist here, and no much larger clone lies one base off it. The CDR3 runs 15 residues from the cysteine to the phenylalanine. The DNA shown is the 45-base CDR3, in frame from base 1. The germline V gene (reference sequence) supplies CDR1 LNHNV and CDR2 YYDKDF. Here V drops 1 base and J drops 1 base, and the junction holds 3 bases not matched to any gene. The specimen sequenced was PBMCs or a T cell subset sorted from them (not recorded which). The sequence was collected from a man younger than 30 who had mild COVID-19 (a few samples of this study predate the infection). The sample titles of this study are shuffled in the database, so cell type and time point are left out; the donor was told from shared clones. The V and J segments used are TRBV15 and TRBJ2-7; 8 central nucleotides agree with TRBD1. The CDR3 sequence is CATSRAGTGSYEQYF. The DNA sequence follows: TGTGCCACCAGCAGAGCAGGGACAGGATCCTACGAGCAGTACTTC. The full variable domain, completed from the reference TRBV15 and TRBJ2-7 proteins outside the CDR3, reads DAMVIQNPRYQVTQFGKPVTLSCSQTLNHNVMYWYQQKSSQAPKLLFHYYDKDFNNEADTPDNFQSRRPNTSFCFLDIRSPGLGDTAMYLCATSRAGTGSYEQYFGPGTRLTVT.